The sample holds a few counts of the clone carrying this T cell receptor beta chain. Sequencing was performed with immunoSEQ multiplex PCR; in TCRdb, only in-frame clones are kept and a portion is missing. The table shows 3,500 to 4,000 clones, with around 80% occurring only once. This sample is drawn from a study of immune evolution from preneoplasia to lung adenocarcinoma. This clonotype originated in a person aged 70 to 79 with lung adenocarcinoma. The specimen sequenced was FFPE minimally invasive lung adenocarcinoma tissue.

In DNA form, the CDR3 reads TGTGCCAGCAGTGGCCTAGGTGGGGCCAACGTCCTGACTTTC. Its translation: CASSGLGGANVLTF. The chain uses TRBV28 and TRBJ2-6; D uncertain. Between the trimmed V and J ends, which lost 5 bases and 3 bases, there was a span of 8 bases. In germline, CDR1 is MDHEN, CDR2 SYDVKM. The CDR3 is made up of 14 amino acids.